This T cell receptor (beta chain) originates from a study of cytomegalovirus exposure and HLA in healthy donors. The CDR3 is 15 residues long. The junction had 5 bases not matched to a gene; V was cut back by 1 base and J by 7 bases. Germline CDR1 SGHAT, CDR2 FQNNGV. Study-wide results and caveats: Analysis performed later found more than 15,000 TCR beta sequences associated with HLA alleles at 0.05 false discovery rate. Sequencing likely produced, as an artifact, a cluster of highly shared sequence variants.

There are a few counts of this clone. Its matching antigen is unknown. The PCR used 60 Vbeta and 13 Jbeta primers. Libraries were prepared by immunoSEQ multiplex PCR; TCRdb keeps only in-frame clonotypes and omits some of them. The sample holds about 130,000 clones; about 8.5% are singletons and the top ten take 4.5% to 7%. The specimen was PBMCs. This TCR came from a middle-aged man in good health and CMV-seronegative. This chain uses TRBV11-2 with TRBJ2-1, with 9 positions matching TRBD2. CDR3 amino acids: CASSLGLAGRNEQFF. For the CDR3, the DNA is TGTGCCAGCAGCTTAGGCCTAGCGGGGAGGAATGAGCAGTTCTTC.